This T cell receptor beta chain derives from a study of T cells in Graves' hyperthyroidism and ophthalmopathy. Germline lookup yields CDR1 MGHRA and CDR2 YSYEKL. V gave up 3 bases and J gave up 7 bases; unmatched junction bases: 5. The CDR3 spans 14 residues. Using RNA transcripts as the source, TCR beta CDR3 regions were amplified. HTBI primers drove first-round RT-PCR of the TCR CDR3. TCRdb ran MiXCR on the multiplex PCR reads and lists one entry per CDR3 protein. The sample holds hundreds of thousands of distinct CDR3 sequences, 22% seen once. The TCR originated in a man between 25 and 39 years old with Graves' ophthalmopathy. Source material: blood. The chain is built from TRBV4-1 and TRBJ2-1; 8 bases agree with TRBD2. CDR3 amino acids: CASSHGGGRNEQFF. CDR3 sequence (DNA): TGCGCCAGCAGCCACGGGGGCGGGAGGAATGAGCAGTTCTTC.